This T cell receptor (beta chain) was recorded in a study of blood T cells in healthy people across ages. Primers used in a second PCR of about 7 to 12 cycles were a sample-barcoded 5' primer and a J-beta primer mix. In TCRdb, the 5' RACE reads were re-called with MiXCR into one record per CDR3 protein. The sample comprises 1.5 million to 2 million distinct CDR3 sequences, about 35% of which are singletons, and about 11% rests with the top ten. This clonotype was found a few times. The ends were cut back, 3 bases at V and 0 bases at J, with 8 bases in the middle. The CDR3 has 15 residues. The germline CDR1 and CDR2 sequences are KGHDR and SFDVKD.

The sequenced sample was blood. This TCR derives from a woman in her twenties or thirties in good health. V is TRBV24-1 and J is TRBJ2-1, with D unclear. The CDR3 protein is CATSDPSPSYNEQFF. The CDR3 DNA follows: TGTGCCACCAGTGATCCTTCTCCCTCCTACAATGAGCAGTTCTTC.